This TCR beta chain comes out of a study of T-cell memory formation after mild COVID-19. Across the study: Clusters were largely donor specific.

The CDR3 sequence is 14 residues long. Germline values: CDR1 SGHTA, CDR2 FQGNSA. The V end lost 1 base, the J end lost 0 bases, and 7 bases lay between the germline ends. TCRdb analysed the 5' RACE reads with MiXCR anew, one entry per CDR3 protein. This repertoire shows some 40,000 distinct CDR3 sequences, less than 7.5% found once; its top ten account for approximately 1.5%. Points from the study as a whole: Mainly CM and EM harbored the contracting CD4+ clones; mainly EMRA harbored the CD8+ ones. Pre-infection memory held some responding clones, suggesting pre-existing cross-reactive T cells responded.

In its sample, this clonotype was seen a few times. Its target is unknown. The genes are TRBV7-2 and TRBJ2-7; D is ambiguous. The receptor was isolated from a man aged 18 to 29 who had mild COVID-19 (a few samples of this study predate the infection). Cell type and time point are not known. The sample consisted of PBMCs or a T cell subset sorted from them (not recorded which). The CDR3, as DNA: TGTGCCAGCAGCTTAGGTCCTAGCTCCTACGAGCAGTACTTC. Residues: CASSLGPSSYEQYF.